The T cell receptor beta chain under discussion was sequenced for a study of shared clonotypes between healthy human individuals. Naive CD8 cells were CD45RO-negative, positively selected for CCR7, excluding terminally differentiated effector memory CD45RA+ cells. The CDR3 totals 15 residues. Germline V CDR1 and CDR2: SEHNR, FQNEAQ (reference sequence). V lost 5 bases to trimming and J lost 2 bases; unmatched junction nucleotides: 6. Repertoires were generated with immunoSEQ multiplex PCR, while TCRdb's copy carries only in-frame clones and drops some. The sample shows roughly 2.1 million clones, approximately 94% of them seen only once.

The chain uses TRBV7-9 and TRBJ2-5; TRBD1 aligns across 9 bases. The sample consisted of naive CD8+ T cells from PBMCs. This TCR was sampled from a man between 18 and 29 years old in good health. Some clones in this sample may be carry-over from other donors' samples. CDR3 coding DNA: TGTGCCAGCAGCCTTAGACAGGGGGGTCAAGAGACCCAGTACTTC. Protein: CASSLRQGGQETQYF.